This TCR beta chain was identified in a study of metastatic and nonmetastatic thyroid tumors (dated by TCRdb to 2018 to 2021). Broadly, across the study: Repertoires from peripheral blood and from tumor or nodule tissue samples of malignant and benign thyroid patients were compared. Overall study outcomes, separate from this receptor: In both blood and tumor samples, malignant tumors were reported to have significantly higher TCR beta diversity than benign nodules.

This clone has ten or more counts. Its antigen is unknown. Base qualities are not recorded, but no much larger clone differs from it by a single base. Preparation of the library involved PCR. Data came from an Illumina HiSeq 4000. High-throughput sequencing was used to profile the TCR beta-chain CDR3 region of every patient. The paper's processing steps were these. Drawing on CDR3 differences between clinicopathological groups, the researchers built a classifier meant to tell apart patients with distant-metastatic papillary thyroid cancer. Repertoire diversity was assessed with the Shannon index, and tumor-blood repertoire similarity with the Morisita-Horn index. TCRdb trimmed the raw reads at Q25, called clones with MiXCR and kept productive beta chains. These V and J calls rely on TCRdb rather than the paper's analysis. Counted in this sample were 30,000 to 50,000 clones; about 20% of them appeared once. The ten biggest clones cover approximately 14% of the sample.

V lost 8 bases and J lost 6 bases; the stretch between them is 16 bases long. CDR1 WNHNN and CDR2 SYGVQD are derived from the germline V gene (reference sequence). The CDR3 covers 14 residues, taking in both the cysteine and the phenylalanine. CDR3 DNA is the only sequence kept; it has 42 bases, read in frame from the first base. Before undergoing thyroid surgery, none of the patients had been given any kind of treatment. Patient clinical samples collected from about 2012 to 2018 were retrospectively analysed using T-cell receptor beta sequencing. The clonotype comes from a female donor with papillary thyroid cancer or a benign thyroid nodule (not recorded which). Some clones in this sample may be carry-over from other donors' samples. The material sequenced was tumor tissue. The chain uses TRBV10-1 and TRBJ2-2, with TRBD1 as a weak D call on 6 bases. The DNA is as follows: TGCGCCAGCTCCGACAGGTGGCTTTCCGGGGAGCTGTTTTTT. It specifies CASSDRWLSGELFF.